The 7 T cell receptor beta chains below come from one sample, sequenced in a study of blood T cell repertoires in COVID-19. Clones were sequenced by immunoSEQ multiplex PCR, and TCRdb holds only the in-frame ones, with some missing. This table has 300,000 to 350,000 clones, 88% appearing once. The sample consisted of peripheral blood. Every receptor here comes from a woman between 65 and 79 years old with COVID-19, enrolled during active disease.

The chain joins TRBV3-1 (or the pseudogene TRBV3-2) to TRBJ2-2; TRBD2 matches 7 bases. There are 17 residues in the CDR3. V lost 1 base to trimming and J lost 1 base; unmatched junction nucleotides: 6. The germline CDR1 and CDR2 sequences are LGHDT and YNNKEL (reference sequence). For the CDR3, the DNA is TGTGCCAGCAGCCAAGTAAGTAGCGGGCGGAACACCGGGGAGCTGTTTTTT. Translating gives CASSQVSSGRNTGELFF.

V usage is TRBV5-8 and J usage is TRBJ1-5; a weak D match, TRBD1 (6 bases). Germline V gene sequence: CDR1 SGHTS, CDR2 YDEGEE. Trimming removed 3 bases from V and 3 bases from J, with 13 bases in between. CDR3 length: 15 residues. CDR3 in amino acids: CASSWYGQLNQPQHF. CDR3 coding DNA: TGTGCCAGCAGCTGGTACGGACAGCTCAATCAGCCCCAGCATTTT.

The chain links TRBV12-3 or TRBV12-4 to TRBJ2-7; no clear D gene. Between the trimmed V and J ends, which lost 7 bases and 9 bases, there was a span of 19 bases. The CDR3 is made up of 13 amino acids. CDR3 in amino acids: CASTHSNSLGQYF. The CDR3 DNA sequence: TGTGCCAGCACCCATAGTAACAGCTTGGGGCAGTACTTC.

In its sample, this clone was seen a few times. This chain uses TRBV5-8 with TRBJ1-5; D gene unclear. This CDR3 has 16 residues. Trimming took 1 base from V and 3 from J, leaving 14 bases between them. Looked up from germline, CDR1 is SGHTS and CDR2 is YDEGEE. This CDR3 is CASSLSRTGINQPQHF. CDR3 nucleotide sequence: TGTGCCAGCAGCTTGAGCCGGACGGGGATCAATCAGCCCCAGCATTTT.

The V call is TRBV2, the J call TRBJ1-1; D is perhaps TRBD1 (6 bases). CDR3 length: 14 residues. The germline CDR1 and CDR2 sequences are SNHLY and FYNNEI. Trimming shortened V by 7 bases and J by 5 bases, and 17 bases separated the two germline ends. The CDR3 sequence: CASNTTGGGTEAFF. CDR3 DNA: TGTGCCAGCAATACGACAGGCGGCGGTACTGAAGCTTTCTTT.

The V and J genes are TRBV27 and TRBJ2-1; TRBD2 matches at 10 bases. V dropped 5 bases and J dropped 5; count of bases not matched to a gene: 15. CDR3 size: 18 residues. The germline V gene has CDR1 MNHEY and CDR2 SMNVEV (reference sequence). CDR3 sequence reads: CASSPPRERGGRNNEQFF. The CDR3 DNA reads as TGTGCCAGCAGTCCACCCCGGGAGCGGGGGGGCCGAAACAATGAGCAGTTCTTC.

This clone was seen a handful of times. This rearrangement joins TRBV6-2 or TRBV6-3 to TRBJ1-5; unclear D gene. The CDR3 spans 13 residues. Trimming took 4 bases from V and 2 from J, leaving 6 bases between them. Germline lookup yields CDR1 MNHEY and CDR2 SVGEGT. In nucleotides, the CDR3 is TGTGCCAGCAGTTCACTAGGCAATCAGCCCCAGCATTTT. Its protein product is CASSSLGNQPQHF.